Listed below are T cell receptor beta chains from one sample, sequenced in a study of blood T cell repertoires in COVID-19. Some clones are missing from TCRdb's copy, which holds only in-frame ones; the method was immunoSEQ multiplex PCR. The top ten clones hold about a fifth of a sample with 70,000 to 85,000 clones, around 82% of them seen once. Material: peripheral blood. These receptors came from a human donor in a cohort sampled during active COVID-19. The CDR3 runs from the conserved cysteine through the conserved F or W. D genes are given only for firm matches. Rows may omit the clone size; those that give it use once, few, many or a size class.

V gene	J gene	D gene	clone size	CDR3 DNA	CDR3 protein
TRBV27	TRBJ1-5	NA	once	TGTGCCAGCGGGCGGGGCCAGCCCCAGCATTTT	CASGRGQPQHF
TRBV12-5	TRBJ2-5	NA	NA	TGTGCTAGTCTTCCCTCGACAGGCTTTGTGACCCAGTACTTC	CASLPSTGFVTQYF
TRBV28	TRBJ1-2	NA	once	TGTGCCAGCAGTTTGGACAACGGCTACACCTTC	CASSLDNGYTF
TRBV7-8	TRBJ2-7	NA	NA	TGTGCCAGCAGCTCAACCTACGAGCAGTACTTC	CASSSTYEQYF
TRBV7-9	TRBJ2-7	NA	NA	TGTGCCAGCAGCTTACAGGGGTACGAGCAGTACTTC	CASSLQGYEQYF
TRBV7-2	TRBJ1-6	NA	NA	TGTGCCAGCAGCTTCCCCTTAAATAATTCACCCCTCCACTTT	CASSFPLNNSPLHF
TRBV30	TRBJ1-5	TRBD1	NA	TGTGCCTGGAGTGTACGGACAGGGGGAAATCAGCCCCAGCATTTT	CAWSVRTGGNQPQHF
TRBV7-7	TRBJ2-5	TRBD2	NA	TGTGCTAGCGCTAGCGGGGGGGCTGAGACCCAGTACTTC	CASASGGAETQYF
TRBV12-3/TRBV12-4	TRBJ1-6	NA	NA	TGTGCCAGCAGCCCACCTCAACGGTCACCCCTCCACTTT	CASSPPQRSPLHF
TRBV2	TRBJ1-5	NA	NA	TGTGCCAGCAGCCTCACAGGGCATAGCAATCAGCCCCAGCATTTT	CASSLTGHSNQPQHF
TRBV6-5	TRBJ2-7	TRBD1	NA	TGTGCCAGCTTCGGGACAGGGGTCTACGAGCAGTACTTC	CASFGTGVYEQYF
TRBV7-2	TRBJ2-5	NA	once	TGTGCCAGCAGCTTAGCAGGTCAGGGGGAGACCCAGTACTTC	CASSLAGQGETQYF
TRBV3-1/TRBV3-2	TRBJ2-1	TRBD2	once	TGTGCCAGCAGCCGAGCCTCCGGGACTAGCGGGTACAATGAGCAGTTCTTC	CASSRASGTSGYNEQFF
TRBV7-3	TRBJ2-2	TRBD1	NA	TGTGCCAGCAGCCCGACAGGGGACACCGGGGAGCTGTTTTTT	CASSPTGDTGELFF
TRBV5-1	TRBJ2-3	TRBD2	NA	TGCGCCAGCAGCCTCACAGCGGGGGGGCCAACAGATACGCAGTATTTT	CASSLTAGGPTDTQYF
TRBV11-2	TRBJ2-1	NA	NA	TGTGCCAGCAGCTTAGTAGGAGGGGGCAGCCCGAGCAATGAGCAGTTCTTC	CASSLVGGGSPSNEQFF
TRBV7-2	TRBJ1-3	NA	once	TGTGCCAGCACCCCCGGCGGCAGGGTTGGAGGAAACACCATATATTTT	CASTPGGRVGGNTIYF
TRBV19	TRBJ2-4	TRBD2	NA	TGTGCCAGTAGTATCCTCGCTAGCGGGGACAAAAACATTCAGTACTTC	CASSILASGDKNIQYF
TRBV19	TRBJ2-7	NA	NA	TGTGCCAGTAGTATAAAAGGGGTGCAGAACTACGAGCAGTACTTC	CASSIKGVQNYEQYF
TRBV5-4	TRBJ2-3	TRBD2	NA	TGTGCCAGCAGCTCGGGACTAGCGGGGAGCACAGATACGCAGTATTTT	CASSSGLAGSTDTQYF
TRBV4-1	TRBJ1-2	NA	once	TGCGCCAGCAGCCCCAGTGGGGGGGCTTATGGTGGCTACACCTTC	CASSPSGGAYGGYTF
TRBV3-1/TRBV3-2	TRBJ1-2	NA	NA	TGTGCCAGCAGCCAAGATACAGGGCGTAGGGCCTTC	CASSQDTGRRAF
TRBV20-1	TRBJ2-7	NA	few	TGCAGTGCTAGTTCACTAGTGGGGGAGCAGTACTTC	CSASSLVGEQYF
TRBV14	TRBJ2-1	NA	NA	TGTGCCAGCAGCCACCTTCGAGGAGGAGCTTCCTACAATGAGCAGTTCTTC	CASSHLRGGASYNEQFF
TRBV19	TRBJ2-7	TRBD1	NA	TGTGCCAGTAGTATAGCAGGGACAGGAATCTACGAGCAGTACTTC	CASSIAGTGIYEQYF
TRBV2	TRBJ1-2	TRBD1	NA	TGTGCCAGCAACCAACAGGGGCCCTTGGGCTACACCTTC	CASNQQGPLGYTF
TRBV27	TRBJ1-1	NA	NA	TGTGCCAGCAGTTTAGGGGCAGGCACTGAAGCTTTCTTT	CASSLGAGTEAFF
TRBV2	TRBJ2-2	TRBD2	NA	TGTGCCAGCAGTGAAAAGCGGGGTCGGACCGGGGAGCTGTTTTTT	CASSEKRGRTGELFF
TRBV10-3	TRBJ2-1	NA	NA	TGTGCCATCAGTGAGTCCTCGGGTAGACGGGGTGGACCCTACAATGAGCAGTTCTTC	CAISESSGRRGGPYNEQFF
TRBV27	TRBJ2-1	TRBD2	NA	TGTGCCAGCAGTTTCAGCGGGGCCCAGAATGAGCAGTTCTTC	CASSFSGAQNEQFF
TRBV7-2	TRBJ2-2	TRBD2	NA	TGTGCCAGCAGCTTAGTAGCGGGGGACACCGGGGAGCTGTTTTTT	CASSLVAGDTGELFF
TRBV7-9	TRBJ1-3	NA	NA	TGTGCCAGCAGCATGGGACTGAACAAAGGAAACACCATATATTTT	CASSMGLNKGNTIYF
TRBV6-1	TRBJ2-7	TRBD2	NA	TGTGCCAGCAGTGAAGGGGTAGCGGGGGCCTACGAGCAGTACTTC	CASSEGVAGAYEQYF
TRBV9	TRBJ1-4	NA	NA	TGTGCCAGCAGCGCCACCCAGGCCGCTAATGAAAAACTGTTTTTT	CASSATQAANEKLFF
TRBV5-1	TRBJ1-4	NA	few	TGCGCCAGCAGCTTGGTAGTGAGTGAAAAACTGTTTTTT	CASSLVVSEKLFF
TRBV3-1/TRBV3-2	TRBJ2-2	NA	NA	TGTGCCAGCAGCCAAACCTCCCAGGTCGCCGGGGAGCTGTTTTTT	CASSQTSQVAGELFF
TRBV28	TRBJ1-2	NA	NA	TGTGCCAGCAGTTTAAGACAGGCCTATGGCTACACCTTC	CASSLRQAYGYTF
TRBV29-1	TRBJ2-1	TRBD1	few	TGCAGCGTTGAAGCCGGGACAGACCTGCTCGGGGATGGAGGCAATGAGCAGTTCTTC	CSVEAGTDLLGDGGNEQFF